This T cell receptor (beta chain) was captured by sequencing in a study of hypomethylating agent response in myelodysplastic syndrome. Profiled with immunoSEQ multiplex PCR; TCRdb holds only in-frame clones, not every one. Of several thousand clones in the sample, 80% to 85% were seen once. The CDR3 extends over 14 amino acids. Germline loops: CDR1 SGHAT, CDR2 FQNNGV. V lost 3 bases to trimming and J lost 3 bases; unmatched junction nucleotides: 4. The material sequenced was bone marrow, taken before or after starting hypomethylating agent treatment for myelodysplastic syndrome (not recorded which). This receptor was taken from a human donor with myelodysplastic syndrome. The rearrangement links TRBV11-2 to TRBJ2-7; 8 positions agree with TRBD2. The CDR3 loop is CASSFGGGFYEQYF. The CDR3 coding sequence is TGTGCCAGCAGCTTCGGCGGGGGGTTCTACGAGCAGTACTTC. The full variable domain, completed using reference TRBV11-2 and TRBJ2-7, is EAGVAQSPRYKIIEKRQSVAFWCNPISGHATLYWYQQILGQGPKLLIQFQNNGVVDDSQLPKDRFSAERLKGVDSTLKIQPAKLEDSAVYLCASSFGGGFYEQYFGPGTRLTVT.